Below are 30 T cell receptor beta chains sequenced from a single sample in a study of technical replicates of blood from four donors. TCRdb's table, derived via immunoSEQ multiplex PCR, lists solely in-frame clones and lacks some. The sample records 55,000 to 65,000 clones, 97% being singletons. Sequences were obtained from T cells isolated from PBMCs. Receptors originate from a human donor in good health.

This sequence joins TRBV5-1 and TRBJ1-2, with 10 nucleotides matching TRBD1. The germline V gene has CDR1 SGHRS and CDR2 YFSETQ. CDR3 size: 15 residues. V lost 4 bases to trimming and J lost 1 base; unmatched junction nucleotides: 4. The CDR3, as DNA: TGCGCCAGCAGCGAAGGGACAGGGGTTAACTATGGCTACACCTTC. It translates to CASSEGTGVNYGYTF.

CDR3 amino acids: CASSPGQSIYEQYF. For the CDR3, the DNA is TGTGCCAGCAGCCCTGGACAGAGCATCTACGAGCAGTACTTC. V and J are TRBV5-6 and TRBJ2-7, with TRBD1 as a possible D gene (6 bases). V lost 4 bases to trimming and J lost 3 bases, with 14 bases between them. The germline gives CDR1 SGHDT, CDR2 YYEEEE. CDR3 size: 14 residues.

The chain uses TRBV9 and TRBJ2-2; 13 positions agree with TRBD2. From germline, CDR1 is SGDLS and CDR2 YYNGEE. The length of the CDR3 is 19 residues. Trimming took 3 bases from V and 7 from J; bases not matched to a gene: 15. The CDR3 region has the DNA TGTGCCAGCAGCGAGGACCTACCTACTAGCGGGAGGGCCCACGGGGAGCTGTTTTTT. It specifies CASSEDLPTSGRAHGELFF.

The rearrangement links TRBV28 to TRBJ2-3, with D tentatively TRBD2 (6 bases). The germline V gene encodes CDR1 MDHEN and CDR2 SYDVKM. The V end lost 0 bases, the J end lost 3 bases, and 19 bases lay between the germline ends. The CDR3 extends over 18 amino acids. The CDR3 protein is CASSLWGEAGGNTDTQYF. DNA for the CDR3: TGTGCCAGCAGTTTATGGGGGGAAGCAGGAGGGAATACAGATACGCAGTATTTT.

In this sample, this clone turned up once. The V and J genes are TRBV5-4 and TRBJ1-6; TRBD1 matches 9 bases. The CDR3 runs 14 residues. Germline CDR1 SGHNT, CDR2 YYREEE (reference sequence). V trimming: 4 bases; J trimming: 9 bases; junction bases outside the gene matches: 5. CDR3 sequence reads: CASSKYRGPSPLHF. The CDR3 DNA is TGTGCCAGCAGCAAGTACAGGGGGCCTTCACCCCTCCACTTT.

The rearrangement joins TRBV7-8 to TRBJ2-1; D remains unclear. The germline V gene encodes CDR1 SGHVS and CDR2 FQNEAQ. The ends were cut back, 0 bases at V and 13 bases at J, with 13 bases in the middle. CDR3 length: 13 residues. CDR3 in DNA: TGTGCCAGCAGCTTAGCGCGGCCTACTCGACAGTTCTTC. Its translation is CASSLARPTRQFF.

V usage is TRBV29-1 and J usage is TRBJ2-5; 7 bases are shared with TRBD1. Germline CDR1 SQVTM, CDR2 ANQGSEA. After removal of 3 bases from V and 8 bases from J, the junction contained 6 bases not matched to a gene. This CDR3 comprises 12 residues. CDR3: CSVELAGGTQYF. Written as DNA, the CDR3 is TGCAGCGTTGAGTTGGCAGGGGGAACCCAGTACTTC.

This chain links TRBV2 with TRBJ1-6; D unclear. Germline V CDR1 and CDR2: SNHLY, FYNNEI. The CDR3 is 13 amino acids. V gave up 3 bases and J gave up 8 bases, with 8 bases separating them. Written as DNA, the CDR3 is TGTGCCAGCAGTGACCACGGGGATTCACCCCTCCACTTT. Its translation is CASSDHGDSPLHF.

The gene calls are TRBV18 and TRBJ1-1, with a tentative D call TRBD1 (6 bases). V lost 4 bases and J lost 1, with 7 bases in between. Germline CDR1 reads KGHSH; CDR2 reads LQKENI. This CDR3 region has 13 residues. The chain's CDR3 is CASSRDKNTEAFF. The CDR3 nucleotides are TGTGCCAGCTCACGGGACAAGAACACTGAAGCTTTCTTT.

The rearrangement uses TRBV5-1 and TRBJ2-2; D not resolved. CDR3 length: 16 residues. Trimming shortened V by 2 bases and J by 2 bases, and 13 bases separated the two germline ends. The germline V gene encodes CDR1 SGHRS and CDR2 YFSETQ. The CDR3 sequence is CASSFMGPSNTGELFF. DNA of the CDR3: TGCGCCAGCAGCTTTATGGGCCCCTCTAACACCGGGGAGCTGTTTTTT.

DNA for the CDR3: TGTGCCAGCAGCTCCAGAGGCACTGAAGCTTTCTTT. It yields the protein CASSSRGTEAFF. The chain links TRBV25-1 to TRBJ1-1; D is unclear. There are 12 residues in the CDR3. V gave up 6 bases and J gave up 4 bases, with 9 bases separating them. Germline V lookup: CDR1 MGHDK, CDR2 SYGVNS.

The V gene is TRBV7-9, the J gene TRBJ1-1; TRBD1 is a possible D gene (6 bases). CDR1 is SEHNR and CDR2 is FQNEAQ in the germline V gene (reference sequence). V was pared by 2 bases and J by 4 bases, with 20 bases between. This CDR3 has 17 amino acids. Here the CDR3 reads CASSLPAGRIGGTEAFF. CDR3 coding DNA: TGTGCCAGCAGCTTACCGGCAGGGCGTATAGGGGGCACTGAAGCTTTCTTT.

V usage is TRBV29-1 and J usage is TRBJ1-1; 9 bases line up with TRBD1. J was trimmed by 6 bases and V by 3 bases; bases with no gene match: 8. This CDR3 is 14 amino acids long. The germline V gene has CDR1 SQVTM and CDR2 ANQGSEA. The CDR3 spells CSVEPGQGPSEAFF. For the CDR3, the DNA is TGCAGCGTTGAGCCGGGACAGGGTCCTTCTGAAGCTTTCTTT.

The chain links TRBV7-3 to TRBJ2-7, with D possibly matching TRBD2 (6 bases). With 5 bases removed from V and 3 bases from J, the gap between germline ends came to 23 bases. This CDR3 has 17 residues. Germline V gene sequence: CDR1 SGHTA, CDR2 FQGTGA. The CDR3 protein is CASSHAFAGWTGYEQYF. Written as DNA, the CDR3 is TGTGCCAGCAGCCACGCCTTCGCGGGGTGGACTGGCTACGAGCAGTACTTC.

The chain links TRBV7-7 to TRBJ2-2; 7 bases agree with TRBD2. Trimming removed 4 bases from V and 4 bases from J; junction bases left unmatched: 6. The CDR3 runs 15 residues. Looked up from germline, CDR1 is SSHAT and CDR2 is FNYEAQ (reference sequence). CDR3 sequence (DNA): TGTGCCAGCAGCTCCCGACTAGCCTTCACCGGGGAGCTGTTTTTT. It codes for CASSSRLAFTGELFF.

The V gene is TRBV6-5, the J gene TRBJ2-1; 11 nucleotides match TRBD1. V was clipped by 2 bases and J by 7 bases; unmatched bases: 7. The V gene's germline CDR1 is MNHEY and CDR2 SVGAGI. This CDR3 is built from 16 residues. The DNA for the CDR3 is TGTGCCAGCAGTTACCACGGGACAGGGGGTCGGAATGAGCAGTTCTTC. It codes for CASSYHGTGGRNEQFF.

The chain carries TRBV5-1 and TRBJ2-3; tentative D call: TRBD1 (6 bases). From germline, CDR1 is SGHRS and CDR2 YFSETQ. V was clipped by 3 bases and J by 6 bases, with 17 bases between them. The CDR3 spans 15 residues. The CDR3 sequence: CASSSGTQRGDTQYF. The CDR3 DNA follows: TGCGCCAGCAGCTCGGGAACCCAAAGGGGGGATACGCAGTATTTT.

The gene calls are TRBV5-1 and TRBJ2-3; 7 positions match TRBD1. Germline-derived CDR1 and CDR2 are SGHRS and YFSETQ. The CDR3 contains 16 residues. The trim removed 0 bases at V and 5 bases at J, leaving 9 bases unmatched. As DNA, the CDR3 is TGCGCCAGCAGCTTGGAGGGGGCGAGGGTGTTAGATACGCAGTATTTT. This sequence encodes CASSLEGARVLDTQYF.

The V and J genes are TRBV2 and TRBJ2-7; D gene uncertain. Germline V gene sequence: CDR1 SNHLY, CDR2 FYNNEI. V was cut by 4 bases and J by 7 bases, with 14 bases left in between. This CDR3 is 13 amino acids long. CDR3 protein: CASSGATIGEQYF. The CDR3 DNA is TGTGCCAGCAGTGGAGCTACGATCGGGGAGCAGTACTTC.

The V call is TRBV28, the J call TRBJ1-4, with D hard to call. The CDR3 runs to 14 residues. Germline assignment: CDR1 MDHEN and CDR2 SYDVKM. Trimming pared 10 bases from V and 2 bases from J, leaving 14 bases between. This CDR3 is CATLLGSTNEKLFF. CDR3 sequence (DNA): TGTGCCACATTATTGGGCTCGACTAATGAAAAACTGTTTTTT.

The chain combines TRBV11-3 with TRBJ1-1; no firm D call. V was cut by 0 bases and J by 8 bases, with 7 bases left in between. The CDR3 is 12 amino acids. CDR1 SGHNT and CDR2 YENEEA come from the germline V gene. CDR3 sequence reads: CASSLDAGEAFF. CDR3 nucleotides: TGTGCCAGCAGCTTAGACGCGGGGGAAGCTTTCTTT.

The rearrangement links TRBV6-5 to TRBJ1-1; 9 bases line up with TRBD1. CDR3 length: 14 residues. With V trimmed by 5 bases and J by 5 bases, 6 bases remained unmatched. CDR1 and CDR2 (germline): MNHEY, SVGAGI. The CDR3 DNA follows: TGTGCCAGCAGTAGGGACAGGGAAGGGACTGAAGCTTTCTTT. Translation: CASSRDREGTEAFF.

The chain recombines TRBV18 with TRBJ1-1, with TRBD1 matching over 8 bases. This CDR3 comprises 17 residues. Germline CDR1 is KGHSH and CDR2 is LQKENI. The junction had 8 bases not matched to a gene; V was cut back by 2 bases and J by 0 bases. The CDR3 DNA follows: TGTGCCAGCTCACCAAACCAGGGGGCCCCGATGAACACTGAAGCTTTCTTT. It specifies CASSPNQGAPMNTEAFF.

This clone has just one count. The J gene is TRBJ2-7, the V gene TRBV11-2, with D perhaps TRBD2 (5 bases). Germline V gives CDR1 SGHAT, CDR2 FQNNGV. The CDR3 is 12 residues long. V lost 5 bases, J lost 7 bases, and 12 bases lay in between. CDR3 nucleotide sequence: TGTGCCAGCAGCACCCGGAGGAGGGAGCAGTACTTC. Translated, it gives CASSTRRREQYF.

This clone came up once. V and J are TRBV5-4 and TRBJ2-7; maybe TRBD2 (5 bases). The V gene's germline CDR1 is SGHNT and CDR2 YYREEE (reference sequence). The CDR3 runs to 14 residues. With 5 bases removed from V and 7 bases from J, the gap between germline ends came to 19 bases. The CDR3 reads CASSRQDWLSEQYF. The CDR3 coding sequence is TGTGCCAGCAGTCGTCAGGACTGGCTTAGTGAGCAGTACTTC.

V usage is TRBV5-1 and J usage is TRBJ2-5; D uncertain. The CDR3 length is 15 residues. The germline V and J ends were trimmed by 0 bases and 3 bases, with 12 bases remaining between them. Germline V CDR1 and CDR2: SGHRS, YFSETQ. The CDR3 loop reads CASSLVGEIEETQYF. CDR3 in DNA: TGCGCCAGCAGCTTGGTCGGAGAGATCGAAGAGACCCAGTACTTC. Drawing the rest from reference TRBV5-1 and TRBJ2-5, the complete variable domain is KAGVTQTPRYLIKTRGQQVTLSCSPISGHRSVSWYQQTPGQGLQFLFEYFSETQRNKGNFPGRFSGRQFSNSRSEMNVSTLELGDSALYLCASSLVGEIEETQYFGPGTRLLVL.

The chain has TRBV7-9 and TRBJ1-2; 8 bases align to TRBD1. This CDR3 spans 16 amino acids. J gave up 6 bases and V 3 bases, and 12 bases lay outside the gene matches. CDR1 is SEHNR, CDR2 FQNEAQ, per germline (reference sequence). In nucleotides, the CDR3 is TGTGCCAGCAGCTTTCCCTGGACAGGGCATTCTGATGGCTACACCTTC. Amino acids: CASSFPWTGHSDGYTF. The complete variable domain, with remaining parts taken from reference TRBV7-9 and TRBJ1-2, reads DTGVSQNPRHKITKRGQNVTFRCDPISEHNRLYWYRQTLGQGPEFLTYFQNEAQLEKSRLLSDRFSAERPKGSFSTLEIQRTEQGDSAMYLCASSFPWTGHSDGYTFGSGTRLTVV.

CDR3: CASSPAGNTEAFF. As DNA, the CDR3 is TGTGCCAGCTCACCAGCGGGGAACACTGAAGCTTTCTTT. The J gene is TRBJ1-1, the V gene TRBV18; unclear D gene. This CDR3 contains 13 residues. Trimming took 2 bases from V and 1 from J, leaving 5 bases between them. Germline CDR1 is KGHSH and CDR2 is LQKENI.

The chain links TRBV29-1 to TRBJ2-3; 8 nucleotides line up with TRBD2. Trimming cost V 5 bases and J 3 bases; bases outside gene matches: 10. The CDR3 runs to 15 residues. Germline V gene lookup returns CDR1 SQVTM and CDR2 ANQGSEA. The CDR3 DNA sequence: TGCAGCGTTCCAAGGACTAGCTCCGTAACAGATACGCAGTATTTT. Its translation: CSVPRTSSVTDTQYF.

V usage is TRBV6-5 and J usage is TRBJ1-6, with D possibly TRBD1 on 5 matching bases. The CDR3 has 14 residues. Trimming stripped 2 bases from V and 10 bases from J, with 12 bases between. Germline V gene sequence: CDR1 MNHEY, CDR2 SVGAGI. CDR3 protein: CASSYKGPPSPLHF. The CDR3 DNA reads TGTGCCAGCAGTTACAAGGGGCCCCCATCACCCCTCCACTTT.